These 5 T cell receptor beta chains share one sample of origin, sequenced in a study of cytomegalovirus exposure and HLA in healthy donors. PCR involved 60 Vbeta and 13 Jbeta primers. Only in-frame clones appear in the TCRdb table, and some are missing; sequencing was by immunoSEQ multiplex PCR. The sample comprises around 79,000 clones, roughly two thirds of which are singletons, and around 16% rests with the top ten. Specimen: PBMCs. These TCRs come from a middle-aged woman in good health and CMV-seropositive.

The chain combines TRBV7-2 with TRBJ2-5; tentatively, D is TRBD2 (6 bases). Germline V gene lookup returns CDR1 SGHTA and CDR2 FQGNSA. The V and J ends lost 7 bases and 1 base respectively, with 19 bases between them. This CDR3 is 16 amino acids long. The CDR3 loop reads CASTPSSLAAQETQYF. CDR3 DNA sequence: TGTGCCAGCACCCCCTCGAGTTTAGCGGCCCAAGAGACCCAGTACTTC.

The J gene is TRBJ2-7, the V gene TRBV6-1; 8 bases match TRBD1. The CDR3 extends over 17 amino acids. Germline assignment: CDR1 MNHNS and CDR2 SASEGT. Trimming took 3 bases from V and 3 from J; bases not matched to a gene: 13. Here the CDR3 DNA reads TGTGCCAGCAGTGAGACGTCGAGGACAGGGCGGCTCTACGAGCAGTACTTC. Amino acid sequence: CASSETSRTGRLYEQYF.

The chain is built from TRBV14 and TRBJ1-1; no reliable D call. Trimming took 5 bases from V and 0 from J, leaving 10 bases between them. Per the germline V gene, CDR1 is SGHDN and CDR2 is FVKESK. CDR3 length equals 14 residues. The CDR3 sequence is CASSYPGMNTEAFF. The CDR3 nucleotides are TGTGCCAGCAGCTACCCGGGGATGAACACTGAAGCTTTCTTT.

J is TRBJ2-2 and V is TRBV27, with D maybe TRBD2 (5 bases). Germline V CDR1 and CDR2: MNHEY, SMNVEV (reference sequence). Between the trimmed V and J ends, which lost 6 bases and 3 bases, there was a span of 11 bases. The CDR3 is 14 amino acids. CDR3 DNA sequence: TGTGCCAGCAGACCGGGATCCCACACCGGGGAGCTGTTTTTT. Amino acids: CASRPGSHTGELFF.

The chain is built from TRBV5-4 and TRBJ2-5; 12 bases agree with TRBD1. Looked up from germline, CDR1 is SGHNT and CDR2 is YYREEE (reference sequence). This CDR3 is built from 17 residues. Germline trimming cut 3 bases from V and 4 bases from J; bases unmatched to any gene: 10. The CDR3 coding sequence is TGTGCCAGCAGCTATGGGACAGGGGGCGCCCAGCGAGAGACCCAGTACTTC. Protein product: CASSYGTGGAQRETQYF. Together with reference TRBV5-4 and TRBJ2-5, the CDR3 gives the full variable domain: ETGVTQSPTHLIKTRGQQVTLRCSSQSGHNTVSWYQQALGQGPQFIFQYYREEENGRGNFPPRFSGLQFPNYSSELNVNALELDDSALYLCASSYGTGGAQRETQYFGPGTRLLVL.